This TCR beta chain stems from a study of PD-1 blockade in mismatch repair-deficient tumors. General study points: Rapid post-treatment expansion, then contraction, generally preceding radiologic response, marked tumor-resident clones.

All patients were mismatch repair deficient, assessed by either PCR or immunohistochemistry. TCRs were sequenced from a few patients responding to pembrolizumab. Concerning this clone itself: The antigen remains undetermined.

Germline CDR1 SGHRS, CDR2 YFSETQ. J gave up 2 bases and V 3 bases, and 22 bases lay outside the gene matches. This CDR3 spans 20 amino acids. This table comes from immunoSEQ multiplex PCR, and its TCRdb copy is limited to in-frame clones, with some not included. The table has approximately 38,000 clones, about four fifths seen once. The V call is TRBV5-1, the J call TRBJ1-2, with 7 bases aligning to TRBD1. This TCR was sampled from an adult with mismatch repair-deficient cancer. This material consisted of peripheral blood, taken 4 weeks after starting pembrolizumab. The CDR3 coding sequence is TGCGCCAGCAGCTCCTTGCTCTGGTCGTGGGACAGCCATAGGAACTATGGCTACACCTTC. Translating it yields CASSSLLWSWDSHRNYGYTF.